The rows below give T cell receptor beta chains drawn from one sample of a study of Ad26.COV2.S vaccination and SARS-CoV-2 variants. TCRdb keeps only in-frame clones here, not all; method: immunoSEQ multiplex PCR. The sample has some 640,000 clones; about 89% are singletons. Here the sequenced sample was peripheral blood, taken in a trial of Ad26.COV2.S vaccine versus placebo. The receptors were gathered from a person aged 18-65 years who received the Ad26.COV2.S COVID-19 vaccine or a placebo. Each CDR3 is given with its conserved first and last residue. The order of the fields is D gene, clone size, V gene, J gene, CDR3 DNA, CDR3 protein. The D gene is left open where the match is weak. Expanded clones are given a class, and other clones once, few, many or no size at all.

TRBD1	-	TRBV24-1	TRBJ2-3	TGTGCCACCAGTGGGACCGGGACAGGGGGTACAGATACGCAGTATTTT	CATSGTGTGGTDTQYF
-	-	TRBV5-4	TRBJ1-1	TGTGCCAGCAGCTTGTCCCCCGCACACGGGGTGAACACTGAAGCTTTCTTT	CASSLSPAHGVNTEAFF
-	-	TRBV27	TRBJ2-1	TGTGCCGCCAAACGAAAGCCAGTGAGCAATGAGCAGTTCTTC	CAAKRKPVSNEQFF
-	-	TRBV6-4	TRBJ1-1	TGTGCCAGCAGTATTACAGAGAACACTGAAGCTTTCTTT	CASSITENTEAFF
-	-	TRBV15	TRBJ2-1	TGTGCCACCAGCAGTCCGAGGGACTGGGCCTACAATGAGCAGTTCTTC	CATSSPRDWAYNEQFF
-	once	TRBV7-8	TRBJ2-1	TGTGCCAGCAGAGGACCGGGGCTCTATGAGCAGTTCTTC	CASRGPGLYEQFF
-	few	TRBV7-2	TRBJ1-2	TGTGCCAGCAGCTTAGTAGTGTCAGGGATTGGCTACACCTTC	CASSLVVSGIGYTF
-	once	TRBV11-2	TRBJ2-5	TGTGCCAGCAGCCCATGGGGTTACCAAGAGACCCAGTACTTC	CASSPWGYQETQYF
-	-	TRBV6-5	TRBJ1-6	TGTGCCAGCAGGGATTCCAAGACAGCTCCACTCCACTTT	CASRDSKTAPLHF
-	-	TRBV7-9	TRBJ2-3	TGTGCCAGCAGCCTTTCCGGAGATACGCAGTATTTT	CASSLSGDTQYF
-	-	TRBV11-2	TRBJ2-3	TGTGCCAGCAGCTGGAGTCCTACAGATACGCAGTATTTT	CASSWSPTDTQYF
TRBD1	few	TRBV4-2	TRBJ2-7	TGTGCCAGCAGTCAACAGGGGGCGGGGAGATACGAGCAGTACTTC	CASSQQGAGRYEQYF